This TCR beta chain was documented in a study of blood T cell repertoires in COVID-19. As for the study in general: Acute and convalescent COVID-19 samples came from the United States, Italy and Spain. T cells, B-cell-depleted T cells, or PBMCs supplied cDNA or gDNA.

Study processing details: Reference gene primer amplification in the assay estimated nucleated cell counts. Repertoires were generated with immunoSEQ multiplex PCR, while TCRdb's copy carries only in-frame clones and drops some. V, J and clone size are taken as reported in that table, and D and trimming were inferred from the DNA itself. The data hold 80,000 or so clones, with over 70% observed a single time. V lost 2 bases to trimming and J lost 5 bases; unmatched junction nucleotides: 13. Per the germline V gene, CDR1 is SEHNR and CDR2 is FQNEAQ (reference sequence). The CDR3 has 17 residues. The genes are TRBV7-9 and TRBJ2-7; 9 nucleotides line up with TRBD1. The sequenced material came from peripheral blood. The TCR was taken from a human donor in a cohort sampled during active COVID-19. The CDR3 DNA is TGTGCCAGCAGCTTAAGGGGGACAGGGTCCGCCGGCCACGAGCAGTACTTC. Its protein product is CASSLRGTGSAGHEQYF.